This T cell receptor beta chain was sequenced in a study of blood T cells in healthy people across ages. This clonotype appeared a few times. As yet, its antigen is unknown. A read error may account for a junction end that differs from germline. A J-beta primer mix and a sample-barcoded 5' primer were used in a second PCR of roughly 7 to 12 cycles. One entry per CDR3 protein results from TCRdb running MiXCR on the 5' RACE reads. Of 600,000 to 800,000 distinct CDR3 sequences listed, roughly 21% were seen once; the top ten hold about 3.6%. Study-wide points: Roughly linearly, TCR beta diversity per million T cells fell as age increased. More naive CD4+ cells and higher diversity marked long-lived donors relative to aged donors.

The clonotype comes from a man in his 70s in good health. Sequenced material: blood.

CDR3 DNA sequence: TGTGCTAGCAGCTTTGGTCCGTTCGGATCTGTCACAGATACGCAGTATTTT. Its translation is CASSFGPFGSVTDTQYF. The chain links TRBV7-7 to TRBJ2-3; D gene unclear. Germline CDR1 reads SSHAT; CDR2 reads FNYEAQ (reference sequence). This CDR3 has 17 residues.